This TCR beta chain was obtained from a study of shared clonotypes between healthy human individuals. The wider study: Per donor, CD8 memory used one plate, CD8 naive used two, CD4 memory used three and CD4 naive used three.

The study ran the assay at deep level. Method: immunoSEQ multiplex PCR; TCRdb's copy keeps in-frame clones and lacks some. This table has 2,500,000 or so clones, roughly 92% appearing once. General study results and limits: Relative to clonotypes present in all four donors, those not shared had lower generation probabilities.

Trimming stripped 0 bases from V and 1 base from J, with 9 bases between. CDR3 size: 15 residues. Germline CDR1 is SGHNT and CDR2 is YENEEA. Regarding this clone: What it recognizes is unknown.

The source is a man between 18 and 35 years old in good health. Some clones in this sample may be carry-over from other donors' samples. This rearrangement joins TRBV11-3 to TRBJ1-1; maybe TRBD1 (5 bases). Specimen: naive CD4+ T cells from PBMCs. Subset reported: CD45RA+ positively selected. The CDR3: CASSLDGGTNTEAFF. Written as DNA, the CDR3 is TGTGCCAGCAGCTTAGATGGGGGAACGAACACTGAAGCTTTCTTT.